The entry that follows covers one TCR beta chain sequence. The data originate from a study of blood T cell repertoires in COVID-19. For the study at large: The origin of the acute and convalescent COVID-19 samples was the United States, Italy and Spain.

Some clones are missing from TCRdb's copy, which holds only in-frame ones; the method was immunoSEQ multiplex PCR. The profile shows some 170,000 clones, 80% to 90% of them singletons. Germline CDR1 MNHEY, CDR2 SVGAGI. The CDR3 sequence is 15 residues long. The V gene lost 6 bases and the J gene lost 4 bases, with 18 bases spanning the gap. Specimen: PBMCs or T cells enriched from blood (not recorded which). The origin of this receptor is a man aged 45-60 years who had recovered from COVID-19. The chain has TRBV6-5 and TRBJ1-1, with TRBD1 as a possible D gene (6 bases). In DNA, the CDR3 is TGTGCCAGCAGGCGTGAAGGGACAAGCGGCACTGAAGCTTTCTTT. Residues: CASRREGTSGTEAFF.